Following are 9 T cell receptor beta chains from one sample sequenced in a study of blood T cell repertoires in COVID-19. Produced via immunoSEQ multiplex PCR; TCRdb's table is partial and in-frame only. The sample has about 140,000 clones; about four fifths are singletons. Sequencing was performed on PBMCs or T cells enriched from blood (not recorded which). The receptors originated from a woman aged 50 to 60 with acute COVID-19.

The CDR3 is CASSYSPGLAAYEQYF. CDR3 DNA sequence: TGTGCCAGCAGTTACTCCCCGGGACTAGCCGCCTACGAGCAGTACTTC. The chain joins TRBV6-5 to TRBJ2-7; 9 bases map to TRBD2. J gave up 2 bases and V 0 bases, and 5 bases lay outside the gene matches. CDR1 and CDR2 (germline): MNHEY, SVGAGI. This CDR3 is 16 amino acids long.

This chain uses TRBV27 with TRBJ1-2; 10 bases agree with TRBD1. With V trimmed by 1 base and J by 8 bases, 13 bases remained unmatched. This CDR3 region has 17 residues. Looked up from germline, CDR1 is MNHEY and CDR2 is SMNVEV (reference sequence). The DNA of the CDR3 is TGTGCCAGCAGTTTATTCGGCTCCGGGACAGGGGTTGGAGGCTACACCTTC. It codes for CASSLFGSGTGVGGYTF.

The genes are TRBV5-1 and TRBJ2-7; D may be TRBD1 (6 bases). Germline V gives CDR1 SGHRS, CDR2 YFSETQ. Trimming took off 0 bases at V and 4 bases at J, with 17 bases between the two ends. This CDR3 is 16 amino acids long. DNA for the CDR3: TGCGCCAGCAGCTTGGCCTCAGGGACATTACCATACGAGCAGTACTTC. This translates into CASSLASGTLPYEQYF. Full variable domain (missing parts from reference TRBV5-1 and TRBJ2-7): KAGVTQTPRYLIKTRGQQVTLSCSPISGHRSVSWYQQTPGQGLQFLFEYFSETQRNKGNFPGRFSGRQFSNSRSEMNVSTLELGDSALYLCASSLASGTLPYEQYFGPGTRLTVT.

The V and J genes are TRBV7-9 and TRBJ1-4, with 7 bases fitting TRBD1. After removal of 3 bases from V and 4 bases from J, the junction contained 2 bases not matched to a gene. The CDR3 totals 14 residues. Germline V gene data show CDR1 as SEHNR and CDR2 as FQNEAQ (reference sequence). CDR3 coding DNA: TGTGCCAGCAGCTTGGGACAGCTTAATGAAAAACTGTTTTTT. It yields the protein CASSLGQLNEKLFF.

The chain uses TRBV18 and TRBJ1-2; D is unclear. The CDR3 sequence is 16 residues long. Trimming removed 5 bases from V and 4 bases from J, with 20 bases in between. The V gene's germline CDR1 is KGHSH and CDR2 LQKENI. CDR3 sequence (DNA): TGTGCCAGCTCAAACAGCGGCGTCAGGACTTTCTATGGCTACACCTTC. Translating gives CASSNSGVRTFYGYTF.

This chain uses TRBV19 with TRBJ2-1, with TRBD2 identical over 10 bases. Trimming at V came to 3 bases and at J to 4 bases, leaving 9 bases not matched to a gene. The CDR3 has 17 residues. The germline CDR1 and CDR2 sequences are LNHDA and SQIVND (reference sequence). CDR3 in DNA: TGTGCCAGTAGTATTCAGGAAATGGGACTAGCGTACAATGAGCAGTTCTTC. This gives the protein CASSIQEMGLAYNEQFF.

The J gene is TRBJ2-3, the V gene TRBV9; D perhaps matches TRBD1 (6 bases). V was shortened by 3 bases and J by 0 bases, with 11 bases between the two germline ends. From germline, CDR1 is SGDLS and CDR2 YYNGEE. This CDR3 is 15 amino acids long. This CDR3 reads CASSARQESTDTQYF. As DNA, the CDR3 is TGTGCCAGCAGCGCCCGACAGGAGAGCACAGATACGCAGTATTTT.

V usage is TRBV28 and J usage is TRBJ1-6; the D gene is possibly TRBD1 (6 bases). Germline lookup yields CDR1 MDHEN and CDR2 SYDVKM. CDR3 length: 15 residues. The CDR3 bases are TGTGCAATCGAAGGGGGTGACTCCTATAATTCACCCCTCCACTTT. Amino acids: CAIEGGDSYNSPLHF.

V usage is TRBV27 and J usage is TRBJ1-2; D is unclear. CDR1 and CDR2 (germline): MNHEY, SMNVEV (reference sequence). The V and J ends lost 4 bases and 2 bases respectively, with 11 bases between them. The CDR3 has 14 amino acids. CDR3 in amino acids: CASSSYARNYGYTF. The CDR3 region has the DNA TGTGCCAGCAGTTCGTATGCGAGGAACTATGGCTACACCTTC.